This TCR beta chain was retrieved from a study of shared T cell receptors in the human thymus. Germline V lookup: CDR1 MRHNA, CDR2 SNTAGT. Trimming removed 4 bases at V and 1 base at J, with 17 bases between. The CDR3 loop spans 17 amino acids. Assay: immunoSEQ multiplex PCR; the TCRdb copy retains only in-frame clones and omits some. The sample has just under 550,000 clones; roughly 74% are singletons. The sample was also reused in another study, on human thymus T cells. That work contributes: Biased V and J segment usage appeared in thymus and peripheral blood. Overlap was high between thymic repertoires from unrelated individuals, as reported in related research.

This chain connects TRBV6-4 to TRBJ2-1, with a possible D match to TRBD2 (6 bases). The sequenced material came from thymocytes. The receptor's source is a boy under two years old with a congenital heart defect. The CDR3: CASSVFGIAESYNEQFF. CDR3 in DNA: TGTGCCAGCAGTGTTTTTGGGATAGCGGAATCCTACAATGAGCAGTTCTTC.